Here is one T cell receptor beta chain with its context. Antigen unknown. Vbeta (60) and Jbeta (13) primers were used in the PCR. Measured with immunoSEQ multiplex PCR; TCRdb has only the in-frame clones, and not every one. The repertoire holds 120,000 or so clones, with over 70% as singletons. This sample is drawn from a study of cytomegalovirus exposure and HLA in healthy donors. Study-wide context: Out of roughly 170 million T cells, an earlier analysis found over 90 million unique TCR beta sequences in total. General study findings and limits: It was reported in a later analysis that an Asian-associated ancestry cluster showed fewer N-insertions than the roughly 670-donor mean.

V dropped 10 bases and J dropped 2 bases, with 14 bases sitting between them. The CDR3 length is 14 residues. Germline V gene lookup returns CDR1 SGHAT and CDR2 FQNNGV. Sequenced material: PBMCs. The chain joins TRBV11-2 to TRBJ2-2; D is possibly TRBD1 (5 bases). The receptor was derived from a middle-aged man in good health and CMV-seropositive. CDR3 sequence reads: CATTTGPNTGELFF. CDR3 coding DNA: TGTGCCACCACCACAGGACCCAACACCGGGGAGCTGTTTTTT.